This TCR beta chain was sequenced in a study of T cells after yellow fever vaccination. V was trimmed by 1 base and J by 8 bases, leaving 6 bases between them. Germline V gene lookup returns CDR1 SGHNT and CDR2 YYREEE (reference sequence). This CDR3 has 11 amino acids. Study-level points and caveats: It was the secondary response that reached its peak faster, day 5 versus 15, but it was weaker. In post-booster samples, most primary-vaccination clones reappeared (about 95% CD4, 70% to 90% CD8). From the bulk population, abundant clonotypes could contaminate and appear within FACS-sorted repertoires.

Conversion of TCR transcripts into cDNA relied on 5'RACE template switching, which added a universal primer site and UMIs. TCRdb re-called the 5' RACE reads through MiXCR, storing one row per CDR3 protein. The sample has under 200,000 distinct CDR3 sequences, around 10% seen once. There are a few counts of this clonotype. The antigen remains unidentified. The V and J genes are TRBV5-4 and TRBJ1-2; no firm D call. Specimen: CD8+ T cells sorted from PBMCs, collected 15 days after the yellow fever booster vaccination. This sequence originates from a man between 18 and 29 years old who received the YFV17D yellow fever vaccine. The CDR3 sequence is CASSLYEGYTF. CDR3 DNA: TGTGCCAGCAGCTTGTACGAGGGCTACACCTTC.